These 23 T cell receptor beta chains were sequenced from one sample in a study of cytomegalovirus exposure and HLA in healthy donors. Sequencing used immunoSEQ multiplex PCR; TCRdb keeps in-frame clones, though not all of them. The sample lists fewer than 400,000 clones, about nine tenths seen once, with under 0.85% in the top ten. The sample taken for sequencing was PBMCs. These receptors were obtained from a woman younger than 30 in good health and CMV-seronegative.

The V call is TRBV27, the J call TRBJ2-7; 12 nucleotides line up with TRBD2. CDR1 MNHEY and CDR2 SMNVEV come from the germline V gene (reference sequence). This CDR3 region has 15 residues. With 2 bases clipped from V and 5 bases from J, the junction kept 4 bases outside the gene matches. CDR3 nucleotides: TGTGCCAGCAGTTTAGGGACTAGCGGGTCCCACGAGCAGTACTTC. It is translated as CASSLGTSGSHEQYF.

The chain couples TRBV5-1 to TRBJ2-7; 8 bases match TRBD2. The CDR3 length is 16 residues. With V trimmed by 0 bases and J by 2 bases, 7 bases remained unmatched. Germline V gives CDR1 SGHRS, CDR2 YFSETQ. CDR3 DNA sequence: TGCGCCAGCAGCTTGGGACCCAGCGGGGGAACCTACGAGCAGTACTTC. It translates to CASSLGPSGGTYEQYF.

The chain links TRBV7-3 to TRBJ2-3; D is uncertain. This CDR3 is built from 13 residues. Looked up from germline, CDR1 is SGHTA and CDR2 is FQGTGA. V was shortened by 3 bases and J by 2 bases, with 6 bases between the two germline ends. The CDR3 loop is CASSFSVTDTQYF. CDR3 nucleotide sequence: TGTGCCAGCAGCTTTTCAGTCACAGATACGCAGTATTTT.

The J gene is TRBJ2-7, the V gene TRBV7-2, with 9 bases identical to TRBD1. Germline V gene sequence: CDR1 SGHTA, CDR2 FQGNSA. There are 14 residues in the CDR3. J lost 5 bases, V lost 5 bases, and 7 bases had no gene match. CDR3 nucleotides: TGTGCCAGCAGCCCACGGGACAGGGCAAACGAGCAGTACTTC. It specifies CASSPRDRANEQYF.

This chain connects TRBV6-1 to TRBJ1-1, with 11 bases aligning to TRBD1. With V trimmed by 6 bases and J by 10 bases, 7 bases remained unmatched. The CDR3 totals 13 residues. The germline gives CDR1 MNHNS, CDR2 SASEGT. The CDR3 protein is CASRNGQGARAFF. The DNA of the CDR3 is TGTGCCAGCAGAAACGGACAGGGGGCGAGAGCTTTCTTT.

The chain is built from TRBV2 and TRBJ1-5; no clear D. This CDR3 comprises 14 residues. Germline assignment: CDR1 SNHLY and CDR2 FYNNEI. The germline V and J ends were trimmed by 1 base and 4 bases, with 8 bases remaining between them. The CDR3 coding sequence is TGTGCCAGCAGTGAAGGTTTAGCTAATCAGCCCCAGCATTTT. Translating gives CASSEGLANQPQHF.

This rearrangement joins TRBV6-1 to TRBJ2-7; 9 nucleotides match TRBD1. Germline CDR1 reads MNHNS; CDR2 reads SASEGT. This CDR3 contains 12 residues. V lost 3 bases and J lost 6; bases outside the gene matches: 0. This CDR3 reads CASSETGGEQYF. CDR3 DNA sequence: TGTGCCAGCAGTGAGACAGGGGGCGAGCAGTACTTC.

The chain carries TRBV6-1 and TRBJ2-7, with D maybe TRBD1 (9 bases). This CDR3 has 18 amino acids. Trimming pared 4 bases from V and 5 bases from J, leaving 27 bases between. From germline, CDR1 is MNHNS and CDR2 SASEGT. The CDR3 reads CASSGGKDRGLAGNEQYF. The CDR3 coding sequence is TGTGCCAGCAGTGGCGGGAAGGACAGGGGCCTAGCGGGCAACGAGCAGTACTTC.

The chain recombines TRBV5-4 with TRBJ1-2; 7 bases map to TRBD1. The germline V gene has CDR1 SGHNT and CDR2 YYREEE (reference sequence). Trimming took 4 bases from V and 8 from J; bases not matched to a gene: 11. This CDR3 region has 14 residues. The CDR3 nucleotides are TGTGCCAGCAGCCCGACAGGGTCCGGGCGAGGCTACACCTTC. Amino acids: CASSPTGSGRGYTF.

V gene TRBV5-4 combines with J gene TRBJ1-1; tentative D call: TRBD1 (5 bases). The germline V gene has CDR1 SGHNT and CDR2 YYREEE (reference sequence). This CDR3 has 14 amino acids. Trimming removed 4 bases from V and 4 bases from J, with 14 bases in between. The CDR3, as DNA: TGTGCCAGCAGCAAACCTACAGGCCGCACTGAAGCTTTCTTT. This codes for CASSKPTGRTEAFF.

The chain is built from TRBV18 and TRBJ2-7, with 8 bases matching TRBD1. The CDR3 contains 16 residues. Germline V CDR1 and CDR2: KGHSH, LQKENI. Germline trimming cut 4 bases from V and 3 bases from J; bases unmatched to any gene: 11. The CDR3 is CASSRVPGTGNYEQYF. CDR3 DNA: TGTGCCAGCTCACGAGTCCCCGGGACAGGTAACTACGAGCAGTACTTC.

This clone appeared a single time. The sample holds other DNA sequences that translate to the same CDR3. The chain combines TRBV7-9 with TRBJ2-7; unclear D gene. There are 12 residues in the CDR3. CDR1 is SEHNR and CDR2 is FQNEAQ in the germline V gene (reference sequence). Trimming removed 4 bases from V and 4 bases from J, with 8 bases in between. The CDR3 nucleotides read TGTGCCAGCAGCTCCGGAGCTTACGAGCAGTACTTC. Translation gives CASSSGAYEQYF.

The rearrangement uses TRBV2 and TRBJ2-3, with unresolved D. The CDR3 has 15 amino acids. CDR1 and CDR2 from the germline V gene are SNHLY and FYNNEI. The V and J ends lost 6 bases and 4 bases respectively, with 17 bases between them. CDR3 DNA sequence: TGTGCCAGCAGCGGAAGGTCGGTAGAGGCAGATACGCAGTATTTT. This codes for CASSGRSVEADTQYF.

The chain employs TRBV13 and TRBJ2-5; TRBD2 might be the D (5 bases). V lost 1 base and J lost 5, with 11 bases in between. The CDR3 runs 14 residues. CDR1 is PRHDT and CDR2 is FYEKMQ in the germline V gene (reference sequence). CDR3 protein: CASSLAGKEETQYF. Here the CDR3 DNA reads TGTGCCAGCAGCTTAGCCGGGAAAGAGGAGACCCAGTACTTC.

The chain joins TRBV6-5 to TRBJ2-6, with D maybe TRBD2 (7 bases). This CDR3 contains 14 residues. V gave up 8 bases and J gave up 2 bases, with 10 bases separating them. From germline, CDR1 is MNHEY and CDR2 SVGAGI. CDR3 sequence reads: CASSGGTGANVLTF. For the CDR3, the DNA is TGTGCCAGCTCGGGGGGCACTGGGGCCAACGTCCTGACTTTC.

The V and J genes are TRBV6-1 and TRBJ2-1, with D possibly TRBD2 on 6 matching bases. CDR3 length: 15 residues. Trimming cost V 5 bases and J 6 bases, with 17 bases left between them. Germline loops: CDR1 MNHNS, CDR2 SASEGT. DNA of the CDR3: TGTGCCAGCAGTTTTTTTGAGGTGGAGGGCAATGAGCAGTTCTTC. Amino acid sequence: CASSFFEVEGNEQFF.

The rearrangement links TRBV7-8 to TRBJ2-3; D may be TRBD2 (5 bases). Looked up from germline, CDR1 is SGHVS and CDR2 is FQNEAQ. The ends were cut back, 2 bases at V and 3 bases at J, with 12 bases in the middle. The CDR3 is 15 amino acids. In DNA, the CDR3 is TGTGCCAGCAGCTTATCGAGGGAGTGGACAGATACGCAGTATTTT. Translating gives CASSLSREWTDTQYF. Using reference TRBV7-8 and TRBJ2-3 for the parts outside the CDR3, the full variable domain is GAGVSQSPRYKVAKRGQDVALRCDPISGHVSLFWYQQALGQGPEFLTYFQNEAQLDKSGLPSDRFFAERPEGSVSTLKIQRTQQEDSAVYLCASSLSREWTDTQYFGPGTRLTVL.

This chain joins TRBV7-9 and TRBJ2-4; TRBD1 aligns across 8 bases. In germline, CDR1 is SEHNR, CDR2 FQNEAQ (reference sequence). V gave up 8 bases and J gave up 6 bases; unmatched junction bases: 12. CDR3 length equals 15 residues. The CDR3 region has the DNA TGTGCCAGCGGGGCAGGGGGCAGCGATTTAAACATTCAGTACTTC. Translated: CASGAGGSDLNIQYF.

This sequence joins TRBV5-1 and TRBJ2-7, with D maybe TRBD1 (6 bases). This CDR3 is 13 amino acids long. The germline CDR1 and CDR2 sequences are SGHRS and YFSETQ. V was pared by 5 bases and J by 2 bases, with 11 bases between. The CDR3 loop is CASRGQGAYEQYF. CDR3 sequence (DNA): TGCGCCAGCAGGGGACAAGGAGCCTACGAGCAGTACTTC.

The CDR3 bases are TGTGCCAGCAGCTTACGCCCTCTGGACGGGGACTACGAGCAGTACTTC. This codes for CASSLRPLDGDYEQYF. J is TRBJ2-7 and V is TRBV7-9, with D perhaps TRBD2 (5 bases). Germline CDR1 SEHNR, CDR2 FQNEAQ (reference sequence). The length of the CDR3 is 16 residues. V lost 2 bases and J lost 3, with 17 bases in between.

The CDR3 sequence: CASSLGLAEFTDTQYF. CDR3 DNA: TGCGCCAGCAGCCTCGGACTAGCGGAGTTCACAGATACGCAGTATTTT. The chain links TRBV5-1 to TRBJ2-3; TRBD2 agrees at 10 bases. Germline V gene lookup returns CDR1 SGHRS and CDR2 YFSETQ. The CDR3 is made up of 16 amino acids. The ends lost 4 bases at V and 2 bases at J; junction bases unmatched: 7.

With regard to this clone: Compared with germline, one end of the junction differs, possibly owing to a read error. This rearrangement joins TRBV2 to TRBJ2-2; 8 nucleotides line up with TRBD1. The length of the CDR3 is 12 residues. Germline V lookup: CDR1 SNHLY, CDR2 FYNNEI. The CDR3 here is CSSGTGTGELFF. The CDR3 DNA sequence: TGCTCATCCGGGACAGGTACCGGGGAGCTGTTTTTT.

This sequence joins TRBV7-2 and TRBJ2-1; a weak D match, TRBD1 (6 bases). Trimming removed 3 bases at V and 10 bases at J, with 10 bases between. The CDR3 sequence is 12 residues long. Germline V gene lookup returns CDR1 SGHTA and CDR2 FQGNSA. CDR3 sequence reads: CASSFPGTEQFF. CDR3 nucleotide sequence: TGTGCCAGCAGCTTCCCCGGGACAGAGCAGTTCTTC.